A single sample is the source of the 4 T cell receptor beta chains below, sequenced in a study of blood T cell repertoires in COVID-19. The data were produced by immunoSEQ multiplex PCR, yet TCRdb's version contains in-frame clones alone and is incomplete. The sample lists roughly 250,000 clones, roughly nine tenths seen once, with about 12% in the top ten. Sequenced material: peripheral blood. The source is a woman younger than 45 with COVID-19, enrolled during active disease.

This clone appeared once. V gene TRBV24-1 combines with J gene TRBJ2-1, with D tentatively TRBD2 (5 bases). Germline V gene lookup returns CDR1 KGHDR and CDR2 SFDVKD. This CDR3 has 14 amino acids. Trimming pared 3 bases from V and 3 bases from J, leaving 8 bases between. Written as DNA, the CDR3 is TGTGCCACCAGTGATCTCGGGGACTACAATGAGCAGTTCTTC. Protein: CATSDLGDYNEQFF.

This clone was counted ten times or more. The chain recombines TRBV13 with TRBJ2-3; 11 positions match TRBD2. The ends lost 4 bases at V and 4 bases at J; junction bases unmatched: 7. CDR3 length: 16 residues. Looked up from germline, CDR1 is PRHDT and CDR2 is FYEKMQ (reference sequence). Here the CDR3 reads CASSYRLAGPADTQYF. CDR3 DNA: TGTGCCAGCAGCTATCGACTAGCGGGGCCTGCAGATACGCAGTATTTT.

The gene calls are TRBV20-1 and TRBJ2-7; D unresolved. Germline CDR1 reads DFQATT; CDR2 reads SNEGSKA (reference sequence). The V gene lost 6 bases and the J gene lost 2 bases, with 14 bases spanning the gap. The CDR3 totals 13 residues. The DNA of the CDR3 is TGCAGTGCCAGTGCGCGGTTCACCTACGAGCAGTACTTC. It codes for CSASARFTYEQYF.

The chain joins TRBV28 to TRBJ2-5; TRBD1 matches at 8 bases. J gave up 4 bases and V 6 bases, and 16 bases lay outside the gene matches. Germline lookup yields CDR1 MDHEN and CDR2 SYDVKM. The CDR3 consists of 17 residues. This chain's CDR3 is CASSTTGGLFEGETQYF. CDR3 in DNA: TGTGCCAGCAGCACAACAGGGGGATTGTTCGAAGGAGAGACCCAGTACTTC.